Below, one T cell receptor (beta chain) is given with its context. The antigen is not known. Germline CDR1 and CDR2: SGHTA and FQGNSA. Germline trimming cut 4 bases from V and 4 bases from J; bases unmatched to any gene: 2. The CDR3 sequence is 15 residues long. This sample was taken from a study of graft-versus-host responses after intestinal transplantation. Only in-frame clones appear in the TCRdb table, and some are missing; sequencing was by immunoSEQ multiplex PCR. The sample gives some 90,000 clones, 85% to 95% of which show up once; about 0.4% is in the top ten. Whole-study findings and limits: Individuals who had graft-donor T cell macrochimerism had allografts that showed high graft-versus-host to host-versus-graft clonal ratios.

This sequence was found in a human donor who was the organ donor for an intestinal transplant. The starting material was unstimulated CD8+ T cells sorted from spleen or lymph node cells, obtained before transplant. This rearrangement joins TRBV7-2 to TRBJ2-2; 11 positions match TRBD1. CDR3 DNA: TGTGCCAGCAGCTATGGGACAGGGGGCACCGGGGAGCTGTTTTTT. Amino acid sequence: CASSYGTGGTGELFF.